This T cell receptor (beta chain) was obtained from a study of cytomegalovirus exposure and HLA in healthy donors. On the study more broadly: A subsequent analysis stated that the 120 or so validation repertoires were run on the same platform as the approximately 610 first-cohort repertoires. Points from the study as a whole: It was 150 to 200 TCR beta chains that were listed as cytomegalovirus-associated. That first-cohort TCR clusters tended to co-occur in the approximately 110 validation repertoires was found in a later analysis.

Points on this clone: Its antigen remains unknown.

The donors were members of the approximately 120-subject validation cohort (separate from the approximately 670-subject first cohort). Profiled with immunoSEQ multiplex PCR; TCRdb holds only in-frame clones, not every one. The data hold about 200,000 clones, with around 88% observed a single time. The CDR3 runs to 15 residues. Germline lookup yields CDR1 SGHDT and CDR2 YYEEEE. V was shortened by 4 bases and J by 4 bases, with 17 bases between the two germline ends. Sequenced input: PBMCs. This chain joins TRBV5-6 and TRBJ1-1; no clear D. The TCR was taken from a woman aged 18-30 years in good health and CMV-seronegative. CDR3 residues: CASSPGQFRGTEAFF. The CDR3 coding sequence is TGTGCCAGCAGCCCCGGCCAGTTTCGGGGCACTGAAGCTTTCTTT.